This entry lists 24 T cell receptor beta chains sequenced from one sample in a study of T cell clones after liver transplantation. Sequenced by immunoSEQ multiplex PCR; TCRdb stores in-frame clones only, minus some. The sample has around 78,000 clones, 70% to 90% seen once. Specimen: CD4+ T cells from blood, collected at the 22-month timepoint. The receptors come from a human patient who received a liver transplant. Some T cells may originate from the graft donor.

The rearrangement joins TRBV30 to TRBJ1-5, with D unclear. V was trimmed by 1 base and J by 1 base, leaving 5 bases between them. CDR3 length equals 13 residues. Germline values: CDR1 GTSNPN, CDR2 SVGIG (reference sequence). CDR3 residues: CAWSDGSNQPQHF. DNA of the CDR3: TGTGCCTGGAGTGACGGGAGCAATCAGCCCCAGCATTTT.

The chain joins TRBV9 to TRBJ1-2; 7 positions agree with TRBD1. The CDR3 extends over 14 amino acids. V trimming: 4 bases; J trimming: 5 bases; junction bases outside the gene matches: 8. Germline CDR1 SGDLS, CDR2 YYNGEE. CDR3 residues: CASSPSQGGYGYTF. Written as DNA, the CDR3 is TGTGCCAGCAGCCCCTCCCAGGGGGGGTATGGCTACACCTTC.

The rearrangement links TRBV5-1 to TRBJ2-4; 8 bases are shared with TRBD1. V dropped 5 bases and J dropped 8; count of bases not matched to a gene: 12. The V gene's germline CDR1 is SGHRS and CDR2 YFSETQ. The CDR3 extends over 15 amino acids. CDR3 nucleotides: TGCGCCAGCAGTTTGACAGGGGAAAGTAGGGACATTCAGTACTTC. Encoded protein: CASSLTGESRDIQYF.

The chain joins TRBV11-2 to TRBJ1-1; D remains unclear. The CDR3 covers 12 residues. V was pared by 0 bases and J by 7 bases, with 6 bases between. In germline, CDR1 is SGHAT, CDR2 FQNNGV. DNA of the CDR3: TGTGCCAGCAGCTTAGAACAAGTTGAAGCTTTCTTT. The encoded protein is CASSLEQVEAFF.

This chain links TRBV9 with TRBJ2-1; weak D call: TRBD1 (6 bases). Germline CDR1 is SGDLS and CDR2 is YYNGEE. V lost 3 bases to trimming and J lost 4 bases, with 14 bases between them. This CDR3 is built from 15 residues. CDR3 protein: CASSGYGQPYNEQFF. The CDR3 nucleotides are TGTGCCAGCAGCGGATACGGACAGCCTTACAATGAGCAGTTCTTC.

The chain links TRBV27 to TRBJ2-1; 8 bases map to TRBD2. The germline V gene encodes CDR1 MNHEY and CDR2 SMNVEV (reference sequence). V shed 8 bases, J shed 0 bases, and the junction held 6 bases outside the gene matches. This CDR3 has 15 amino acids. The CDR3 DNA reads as TGTGCCAGCGAACCCCTAGCGGGCTCCTACAATGAGCAGTTCTTC. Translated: CASEPLAGSYNEQFF.

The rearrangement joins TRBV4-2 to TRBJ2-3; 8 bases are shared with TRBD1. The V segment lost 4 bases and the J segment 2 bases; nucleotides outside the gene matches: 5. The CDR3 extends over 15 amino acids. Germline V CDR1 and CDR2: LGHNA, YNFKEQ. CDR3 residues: CASSPRTGYTDTQYF. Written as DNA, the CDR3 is TGTGCCAGCAGCCCCCGGACAGGGTACACAGATACGCAGTATTTT.

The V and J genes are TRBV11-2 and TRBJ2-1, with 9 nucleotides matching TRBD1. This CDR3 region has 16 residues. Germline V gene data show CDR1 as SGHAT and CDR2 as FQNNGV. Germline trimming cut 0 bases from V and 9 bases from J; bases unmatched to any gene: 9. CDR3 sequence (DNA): TGTGCCAGCAGCTTAGATCCTCCGGGACAGGGTGTTGAGCAGTTCTTC. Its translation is CASSLDPPGQGVEQFF.

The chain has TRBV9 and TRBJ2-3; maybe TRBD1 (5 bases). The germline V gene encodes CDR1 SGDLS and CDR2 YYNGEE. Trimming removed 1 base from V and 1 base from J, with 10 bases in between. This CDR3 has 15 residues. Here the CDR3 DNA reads TGTGCCAGCAGCGTATTCCCCAGGGGCACAGATACGCAGTATTTT. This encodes CASSVFPRGTDTQYF. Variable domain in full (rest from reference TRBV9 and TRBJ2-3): DSGVTQTPKHLITATGQRVTLRCSPRSGDLSVYWYQQSLDQGLQFLIQYYNGEERAKGNILERFSAQQFPDLHSELNLSSLELGDSALYFCASSVFPRGTDTQYFGPGTRLTVL.

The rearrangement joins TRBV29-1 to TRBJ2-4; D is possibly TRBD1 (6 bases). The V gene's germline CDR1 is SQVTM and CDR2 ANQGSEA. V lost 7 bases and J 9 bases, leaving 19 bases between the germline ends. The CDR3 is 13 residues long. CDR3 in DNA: TGCAGCGCCACCCGACAGGCCCAGGGCATTCAGTACTTC. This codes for CSATRQAQGIQYF. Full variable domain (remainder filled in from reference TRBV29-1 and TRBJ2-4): SAVISQKPSRDICQRGTSLTIQCQVDSQVTMMFWYRQQPGQSLTLIATANQGSEATYESGFVIDKFPISRPNLTFSTLTVSNMSPEDSSIYLCSATRQAQGIQYFGAGTRLSVL.

CDR3 in amino acids: CASSLRNSYNEQFF. The CDR3 DNA reads as TGTGCCAGCAGCTTGCGGAACTCCTACAATGAGCAGTTCTTC. This chain connects TRBV5-4 to TRBJ2-1; D is ambiguous. Trimming shortened V by 1 base and J by 0 bases, and 5 bases separated the two germline ends. Germline lookup yields CDR1 SGHNT and CDR2 YYREEE (reference sequence). The CDR3 loop spans 14 amino acids. Drawing the rest from reference TRBV5-4 and TRBJ2-1, the complete variable domain is ETGVTQSPTHLIKTRGQQVTLRCSSQSGHNTVSWYQQALGQGPQFIFQYYREEENGRGNFPPRFSGLQFPNYSSELNVNALELDDSALYLCASSLRNSYNEQFFGPGTRLTVL.

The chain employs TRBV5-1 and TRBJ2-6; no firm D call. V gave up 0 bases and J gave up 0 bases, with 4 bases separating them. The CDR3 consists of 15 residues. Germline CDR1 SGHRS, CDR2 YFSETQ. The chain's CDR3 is CASSLESSGANVLTF. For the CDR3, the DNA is TGCGCCAGCAGCTTGGAGAGCTCTGGGGCCAACGTCCTGACTTTC.

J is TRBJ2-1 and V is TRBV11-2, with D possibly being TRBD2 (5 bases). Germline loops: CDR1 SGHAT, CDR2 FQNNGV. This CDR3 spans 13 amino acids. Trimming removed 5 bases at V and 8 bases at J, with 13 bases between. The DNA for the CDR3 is TGTGCCAGCAGCCGTATTAGCGACCATGAGCAGTTCTTC. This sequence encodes CASSRISDHEQFF.

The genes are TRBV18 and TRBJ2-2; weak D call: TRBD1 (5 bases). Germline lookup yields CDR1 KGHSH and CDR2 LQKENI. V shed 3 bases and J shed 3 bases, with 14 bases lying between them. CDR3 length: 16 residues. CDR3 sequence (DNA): TGTGCCAGCTCACCTGTTCGGACACCCGACACCGGGGAGCTGTTTTTT. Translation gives CASSPVRTPDTGELFF.

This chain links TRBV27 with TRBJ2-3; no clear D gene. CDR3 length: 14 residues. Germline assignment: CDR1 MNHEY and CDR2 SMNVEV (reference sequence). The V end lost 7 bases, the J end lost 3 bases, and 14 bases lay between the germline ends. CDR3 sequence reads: CASNANWKTDTQYF. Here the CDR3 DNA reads TGTGCCAGCAACGCTAACTGGAAAACAGATACGCAGTATTTT.

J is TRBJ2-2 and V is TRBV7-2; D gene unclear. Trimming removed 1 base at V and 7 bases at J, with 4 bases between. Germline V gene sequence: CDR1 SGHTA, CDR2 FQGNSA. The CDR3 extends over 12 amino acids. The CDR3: CASSLDYGELFF. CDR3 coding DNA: TGTGCCAGCAGCTTAGACTACGGGGAGCTGTTTTTT.

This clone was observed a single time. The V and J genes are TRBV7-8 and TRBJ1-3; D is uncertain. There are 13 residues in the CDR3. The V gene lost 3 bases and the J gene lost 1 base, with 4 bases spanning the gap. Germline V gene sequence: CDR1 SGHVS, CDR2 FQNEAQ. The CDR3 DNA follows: TGTGCCAGCAGCTTGGGGTCTGGAAACACCATATATTTT. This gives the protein CASSLGSGNTIYF.

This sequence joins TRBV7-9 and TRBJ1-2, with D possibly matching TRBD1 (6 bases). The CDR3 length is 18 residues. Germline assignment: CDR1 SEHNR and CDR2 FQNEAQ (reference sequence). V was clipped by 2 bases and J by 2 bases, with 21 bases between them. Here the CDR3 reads CASSLWGTQMALNYGYTF. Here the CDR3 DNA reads TGTGCCAGCAGCTTATGGGGGACACAAATGGCCCTAAACTATGGCTACACCTTC.

The CDR3 region is CASSSGQLLYGYTF. DNA for the CDR3: TGTGCCAGCAGCTCCGGACAGCTCCTCTATGGCTACACCTTC. The chain is built from TRBV7-9 and TRBJ1-2, with D perhaps matching TRBD1 (6 bases). Germline-derived CDR1 and CDR2 are SEHNR and FQNEAQ (reference sequence). This CDR3 contains 14 residues. V was pared by 4 bases and J by 4 bases, with 13 bases between.

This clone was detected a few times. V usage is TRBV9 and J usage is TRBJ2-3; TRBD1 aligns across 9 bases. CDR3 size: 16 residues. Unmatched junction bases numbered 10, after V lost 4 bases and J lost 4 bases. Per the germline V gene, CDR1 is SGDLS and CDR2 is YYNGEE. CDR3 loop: CASSRTGTGYADTQYF. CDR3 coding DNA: TGTGCCAGCAGCCGCACCGGGACAGGGTATGCAGATACGCAGTATTTT.

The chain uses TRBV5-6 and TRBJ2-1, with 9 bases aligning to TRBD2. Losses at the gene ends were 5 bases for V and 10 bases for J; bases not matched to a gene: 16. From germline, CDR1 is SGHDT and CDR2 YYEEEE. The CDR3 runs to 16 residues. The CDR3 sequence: CASRLRVAGAGGEQFF. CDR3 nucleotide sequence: TGTGCCAGCAGGTTGAGGGTAGCGGGAGCTGGTGGCGAGCAGTTCTTC.

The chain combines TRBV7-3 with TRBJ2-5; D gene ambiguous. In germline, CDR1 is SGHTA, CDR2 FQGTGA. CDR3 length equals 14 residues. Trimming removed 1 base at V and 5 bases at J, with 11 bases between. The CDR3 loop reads CASSLSSSGETQYF. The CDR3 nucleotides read TGTGCCAGCAGCTTAAGTTCGTCTGGGGAGACCCAGTACTTC.

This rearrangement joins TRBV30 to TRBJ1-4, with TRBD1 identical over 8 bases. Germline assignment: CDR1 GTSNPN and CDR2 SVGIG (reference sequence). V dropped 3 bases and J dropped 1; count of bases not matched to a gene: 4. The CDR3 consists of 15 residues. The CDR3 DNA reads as TGTGCCTGGAGAAACGGACAGGGAACTAATGAAAAACTGTTTTTT. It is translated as CAWRNGQGTNEKLFF.

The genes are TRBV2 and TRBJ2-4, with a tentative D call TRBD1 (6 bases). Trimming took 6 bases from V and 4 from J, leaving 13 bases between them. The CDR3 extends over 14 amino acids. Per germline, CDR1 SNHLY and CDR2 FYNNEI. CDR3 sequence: CASRPSRGKNIQYF. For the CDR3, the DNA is TGTGCCAGCAGACCGAGCAGGGGTAAAAACATTCAGTACTTC.